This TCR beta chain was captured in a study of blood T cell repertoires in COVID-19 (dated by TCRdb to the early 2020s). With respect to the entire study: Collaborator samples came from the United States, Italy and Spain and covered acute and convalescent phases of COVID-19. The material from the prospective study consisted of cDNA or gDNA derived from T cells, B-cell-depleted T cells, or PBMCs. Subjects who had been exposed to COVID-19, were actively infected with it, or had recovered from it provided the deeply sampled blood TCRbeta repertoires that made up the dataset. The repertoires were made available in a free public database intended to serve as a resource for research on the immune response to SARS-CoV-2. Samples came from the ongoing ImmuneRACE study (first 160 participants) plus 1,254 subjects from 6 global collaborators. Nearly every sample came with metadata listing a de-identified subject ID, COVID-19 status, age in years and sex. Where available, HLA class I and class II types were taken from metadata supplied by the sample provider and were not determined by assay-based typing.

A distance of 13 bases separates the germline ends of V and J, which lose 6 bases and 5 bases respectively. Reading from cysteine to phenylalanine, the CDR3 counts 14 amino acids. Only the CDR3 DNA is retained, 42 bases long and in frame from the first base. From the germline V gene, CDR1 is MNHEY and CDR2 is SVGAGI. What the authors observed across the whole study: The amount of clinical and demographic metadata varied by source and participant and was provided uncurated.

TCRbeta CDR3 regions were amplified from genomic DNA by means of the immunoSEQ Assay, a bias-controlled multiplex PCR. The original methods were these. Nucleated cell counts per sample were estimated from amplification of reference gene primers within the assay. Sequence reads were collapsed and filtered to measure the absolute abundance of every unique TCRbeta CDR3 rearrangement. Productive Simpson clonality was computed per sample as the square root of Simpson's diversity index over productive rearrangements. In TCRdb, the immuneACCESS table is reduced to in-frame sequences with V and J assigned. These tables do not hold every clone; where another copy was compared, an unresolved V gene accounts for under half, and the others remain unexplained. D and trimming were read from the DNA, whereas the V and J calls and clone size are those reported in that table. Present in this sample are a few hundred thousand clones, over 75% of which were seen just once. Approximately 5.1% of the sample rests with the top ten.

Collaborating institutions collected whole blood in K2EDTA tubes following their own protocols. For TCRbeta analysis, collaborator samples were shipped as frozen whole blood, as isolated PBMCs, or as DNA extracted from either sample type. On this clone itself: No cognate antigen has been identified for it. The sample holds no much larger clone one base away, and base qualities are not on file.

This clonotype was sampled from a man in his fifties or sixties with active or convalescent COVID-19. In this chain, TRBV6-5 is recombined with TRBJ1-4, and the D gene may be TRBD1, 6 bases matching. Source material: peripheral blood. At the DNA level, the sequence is TGTGCCAGCAGCCGAGGGACACCGAATGAAAAACTGTTTTTT. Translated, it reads CASSRGTPNEKLFF.